Listed below are T cell receptor beta chains from one sample, sequenced in a study of blood T cell repertoires in COVID-19. Only in-frame clones appear in the TCRdb table, and some are missing; sequencing was by immunoSEQ multiplex PCR. The sample lists 30,000 or so clones, 93% occurring once. The sample taken for sequencing was peripheral blood. The receptors come from a male donor with active COVID-19. CDR3s include the opening cysteine and the closing phenylalanine or tryptophan. A D gene is named only where the DNA matches it firmly. Size is stated for part of the rows, as once, few or many counts, or as a class when the clone is expanded.

abundance	d_gene	v_gene	j_gene	CDR3nt	CDR3aa
-	-	TRBV11-3	TRBJ1-2	TGTGCCAGCAGCTTAGATGGACAGCCCTATGGCTACACCTTC	CASSLDGQPYGYTF
once	-	TRBV19	TRBJ2-2	TGTGCCAGTAGTATTCCACAGGTGAACACCGGGGAGCTGTTTTTT	CASSIPQVNTGELFF
-	-	TRBV3-1/TRBV3-2	TRBJ1-2	TGTGCCAGCAGCCTAAGGGACACTAACTATGGCTACACCTTC	CASSLRDTNYGYTF
-	-	TRBV30	TRBJ2-3	TGTGCCTGGAGTGTTGACGGGTTGACAGATACGCAGTATTTT	CAWSVDGLTDTQYF
-	TRBD1	TRBV6-1	TRBJ1-1	TGTGCCAGCAGTGTACCGACAGGGGGTATAAACACTGAAGCTTTCTTT	CASSVPTGGINTEAFF
-	TRBD1	TRBV5-1	TRBJ2-7	TGCGCCAGCAGCCCGGAGAGACCGGGACAGGGTGCCGAGCAGTACTTC	CASSPERPGQGAEQYF
-	-	TRBV4-3	TRBJ1-4	TGCGCCAGCAGCCAAAACAATGTCTGGGGGGCAACTAATGAAAAACTGTTTTTT	CASSQNNVWGATNEKLFF
-	-	TRBV4-3	TRBJ2-3	TGCGCCAGCAGCCAAGATTTTAGCCTAGGATTCACAGATACGCAGTATTTT	CASSQDFSLGFTDTQYF
-	-	TRBV4-3	TRBJ2-7	TGCGCCAGCAGCCAATACACAGGGCCCCCCTACGAGCAGTACTTC	CASSQYTGPPYEQYF
-	TRBD2	TRBV5-1	TRBJ2-1	TGCGCCAGCAGCTTGAACTCGCGGCAGGGAGGGGACAATGAGCAGTTCTTC	CASSLNSRQGGDNEQFF
-	-	TRBV6-5	TRBJ1-5	TGTGCCAGCAGTTGGGACGGGAGGGATCCCTATCAGCCCCAGCATTTT	CASSWDGRDPYQPQHF
once	-	TRBV11-2	TRBJ1-2	TGTGCCAGCAGCTTAGGATCCAGGAACTATGGCTACACCTTC	CASSLGSRNYGYTF
-	TRBD1	TRBV19	TRBJ1-5	TGTGCCAGTAGGGAGTCGGACAGGGGGCTGGAGAATCAGCCCCAGCATTTT	CASRESDRGLENQPQHF
-	TRBD1	TRBV18	TRBJ2-7	TGTGCCAGCTCACCAAGGACAGGGAACGGCGAGCAGTACTTC	CASSPRTGNGEQYF
-	-	TRBV6-6	TRBJ1-3	TGTGCCACTCTACTAGGTTCTGGAAACACCATATATTTT	CATLLGSGNTIYF
-	-	TRBV10-1	TRBJ1-2	TGCGCCAGCAGTGATATCAGGGGATATGGCTACACCTTC	CASSDIRGYGYTF
-	-	TRBV4-1	TRBJ1-3	TGCGCCAGCAGCCAAGAGGGGGGGATAAACACCATATATTTT	CASSQEGGINTIYF
-	-	TRBV6-2/TRBV6-3	TRBJ1-2	TGTGCCAGCATCCCGAGCGGGCGTTCTAACTATGGCTACACCTTC	CASIPSGRSNYGYTF
-	-	TRBV14	TRBJ1-1	TGTGCCAGCAGCACCGTAGGGGGGAACACTGAAGCTTTCTTT	CASSTVGGNTEAFF
-	TRBD1	TRBV5-5	TRBJ1-2	TGTGCCAGCAGCTTGGCAGGGGGCGAGAGTGGCTACACCTTC	CASSLAGGESGYTF
-	TRBD1	TRBV6-5	TRBJ1-2	TGTGCCAGCAGTTACTCTACAGGGGGCCTAGGGGGCTACACCTTC	CASSYSTGGLGGYTF
-	TRBD2	TRBV7-9	TRBJ2-2	TGTGCCAGCAGCTTACGCGGGGGAGGCACCGGGGAGCTGTTTTTT	CASSLRGGGTGELFF
few	-	TRBV2	TRBJ2-6	TGTGCCAGCAGTAAATACAGGGAGAGAGGGGCCAACGTCCTGACTTTC	CASSKYRERGANVLTF
-	TRBD1	TRBV15	TRBJ1-5	TGTGCCACCAGCAGCAGGGGGCTTGGGAATCAGCCCCAGCATTTT	CATSSRGLGNQPQHF
-	TRBD2	TRBV3-1/TRBV3-2	TRBJ2-3	TGTGCCAGCAGCCAAAGTCTTGGCGGGGGGGCCAGGGCAGATACGCAGTATTTT	CASSQSLGGGARADTQYF
once	TRBD1	TRBV6-6	TRBJ1-2	TGTGCCAGCAGTGGACAGGGGATTTACTATGGCTACACCTTC	CASSGQGIYYGYTF
-	TRBD1	TRBV5-1	TRBJ1-5	TGCGCCAGCAGCTGGACAGGGGGCTATGGTCAGCCCCAGCATTTT	CASSWTGGYGQPQHF
-	TRBD2	TRBV5-1	TRBJ2-7	TGCGCCAGCAGCTTGGCCACCGGGACTAGCTCTGAGCAGTACTTC	CASSLATGTSSEQYF
-	-	TRBV27	TRBJ1-6	TGTGCCAGCAGTCCAAGAGGTGGCCGTTCCTATAATTCACCCCTCCACTTT	CASSPRGGRSYNSPLHF
-	-	TRBV5-4	TRBJ1-4	TGTGCCAGCAGCTTGACAGGACAATTGGAAAAACTGTTTTTT	CASSLTGQLEKLFF
-	-	TRBV21-1	TRBJ1-1	TGTGCCAGCAGCGTACAGGGTACGAACACTGAAGCTTTCTTT	CASSVQGTNTEAFF
-	-	TRBV6-5	TRBJ2-1	TGTGCCAGCAGTAGTGGTGGAACAGGGCAGGAGCAGTTCTTC	CASSSGGTGQEQFF
-	TRBD1	TRBV6-6	TRBJ2-7	TGTGCCAGCAGTCGAAGGGACAGGGGGCGAGAGCAGTACTTC	CASSRRDRGREQYF
-	-	TRBV5-1	TRBJ2-2	TGCGCCAGCAGCATAAGCCCCACCGGGGAGCTGTTTTTT	CASSISPTGELFF
-	TRBD1	TRBV5-1	TRBJ2-5	TGCGCCAGCAGCTTACCGGGACAGGGAACCCCCCACTTC	CASSLPGQGTPHF
-	-	TRBV7-3	TRBJ1-1	TGTGCCAGCAGCTTAAAAGCAGGGGCGAGGGAAGCTTTCTTT	CASSLKAGAREAFF
once	-	TRBV5-1	TRBJ1-2	TGCGCCAGCAGCTTGACTGAGAACTATGGCTACACCTTC	CASSLTENYGYTF
-	-	TRBV18	TRBJ2-3	TGTGCCAGCTCACCGTTACGAGGTAGGAGCACAGATACGCAGTATTTT	CASSPLRGRSTDTQYF
-	-	TRBV5-1	TRBJ2-1	TGCGCCAGCAGCTTGGACCAGGGGGGCTCGAATGAGCAGTTCTTC	CASSLDQGGSNEQFF
few	TRBD1	TRBV5-8	TRBJ1-6	TGTGCCAGCAGCGACAGGGGGCGCGTTAATTCACCCCTCCACTTT	CASSDRGRVNSPLHF
-	-	TRBV19	TRBJ2-7	TGTGCCAGTAGTATATCCAGGAATACCTACGAGCAGTACTTC	CASSISRNTYEQYF
-	-	TRBV4-3	TRBJ1-2	TGCGCCAGCAGCCAAGATCAGGAACGGAGCTACACCTTC	CASSQDQERSYTF